The source of this TCR beta chain is a study of blood T cell repertoires in COVID-19. V shed 1 base and J shed 7 bases, with 10 bases lying between them. The CDR3 length is 13 residues. This clone showed up just once. Method: immunoSEQ multiplex PCR; TCRdb's copy keeps in-frame clones and lacks some. The table has fewer than 400,000 clones, 80% to 90% seen once. The chain recombines TRBV12-3 or TRBV12-4 with TRBJ1-2; a weak D match, TRBD1 (6 bases). This TCR came from a man younger than 40 with active or convalescent COVID-19. The sample comprised peripheral blood. CDR3 nucleotide sequence: TGTGCCAGCAGTTTAGGGCAGGGGATTGGCTACACCTTC. Amino acid sequence: CASSLGQGIGYTF.